This TCR beta chain stems from a study of T cells in Graves' hyperthyroidism and ophthalmopathy. Study context: Once the initial diagnosis was made, peripheral blood was obtained before any treatment.

Amplified TCR beta CDR3 regions derived from RNA transcripts. With the HTBI primer set, the TCR CDR3 went through a first round of RT-PCR. TCRdb reprocessed the multiplex PCR reads with MiXCR, giving one entry per CDR3 protein. The sample shows under 400,000 distinct CDR3 sequences, approximately 15% of them seen only once. A note on this clonotype: What it binds is unknown.

Patients were excluded for uncontrolled infection, other autoimmune disease, pregnancy or lactation. Based on clinical symptoms, serum thyroxine and TRAb, thyroid ultrasound and orbital computed tomography, diagnoses were reached. Overall study findings and caveats: Stable hyperthyroidism was told apart from ophthalmopathy by a model built on 13 V-J features.

The sample consisted of blood. This TCR was recovered from a man aged 25-45 years with Graves' hyperthyroidism.

The CDR3, as DNA: TGTGCCAGCAGTAAGTATGCGGGAGGAGGAGATGAGCAGTTCTTC. Translating gives CASSKYAGGGDEQFF. This chain uses TRBV2 with TRBJ2-1; 8 bases align to TRBD2. Germline lookup yields CDR1 SNHLY and CDR2 FYNNEI. Trimming took 5 bases from V and 8 from J; bases not matched to a gene: 11. The CDR3 is 15 amino acids.